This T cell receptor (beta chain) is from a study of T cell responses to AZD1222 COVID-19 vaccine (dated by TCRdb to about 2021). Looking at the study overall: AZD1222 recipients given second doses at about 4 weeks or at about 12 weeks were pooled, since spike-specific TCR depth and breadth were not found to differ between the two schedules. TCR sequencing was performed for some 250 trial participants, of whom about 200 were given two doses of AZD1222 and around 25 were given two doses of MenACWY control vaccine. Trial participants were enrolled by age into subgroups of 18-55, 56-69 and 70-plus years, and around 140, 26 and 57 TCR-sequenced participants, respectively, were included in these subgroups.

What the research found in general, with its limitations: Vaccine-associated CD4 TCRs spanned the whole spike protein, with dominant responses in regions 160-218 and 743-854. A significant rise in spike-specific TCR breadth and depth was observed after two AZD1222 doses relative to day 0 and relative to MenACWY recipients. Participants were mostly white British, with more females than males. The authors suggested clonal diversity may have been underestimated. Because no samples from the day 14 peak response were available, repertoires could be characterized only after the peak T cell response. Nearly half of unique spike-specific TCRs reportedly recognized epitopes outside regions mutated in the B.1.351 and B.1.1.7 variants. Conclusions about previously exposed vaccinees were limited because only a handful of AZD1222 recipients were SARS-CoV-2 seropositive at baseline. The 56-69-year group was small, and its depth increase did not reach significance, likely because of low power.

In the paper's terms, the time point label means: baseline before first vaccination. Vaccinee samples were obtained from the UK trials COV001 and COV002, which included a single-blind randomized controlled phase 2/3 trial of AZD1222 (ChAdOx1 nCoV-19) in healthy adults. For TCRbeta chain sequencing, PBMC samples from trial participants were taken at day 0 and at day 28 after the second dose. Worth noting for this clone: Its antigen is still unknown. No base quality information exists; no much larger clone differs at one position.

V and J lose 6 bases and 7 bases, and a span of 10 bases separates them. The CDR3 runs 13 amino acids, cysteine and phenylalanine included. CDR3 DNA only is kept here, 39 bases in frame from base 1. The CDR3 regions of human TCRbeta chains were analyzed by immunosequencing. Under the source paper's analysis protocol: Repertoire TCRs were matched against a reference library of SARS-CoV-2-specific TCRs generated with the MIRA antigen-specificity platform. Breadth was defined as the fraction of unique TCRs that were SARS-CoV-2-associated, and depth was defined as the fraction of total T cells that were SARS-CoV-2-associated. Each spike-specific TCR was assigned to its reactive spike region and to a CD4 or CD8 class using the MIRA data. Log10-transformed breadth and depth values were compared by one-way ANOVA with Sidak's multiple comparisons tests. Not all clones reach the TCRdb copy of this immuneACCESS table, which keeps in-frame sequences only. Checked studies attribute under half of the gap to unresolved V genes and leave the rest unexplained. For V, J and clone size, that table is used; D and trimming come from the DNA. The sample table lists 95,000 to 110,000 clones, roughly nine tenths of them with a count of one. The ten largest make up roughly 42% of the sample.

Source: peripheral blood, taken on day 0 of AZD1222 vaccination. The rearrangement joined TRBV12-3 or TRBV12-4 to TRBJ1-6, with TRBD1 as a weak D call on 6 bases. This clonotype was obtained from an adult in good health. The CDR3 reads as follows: CASSSDRNSPLHF. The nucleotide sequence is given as TGTGCCAGCAGCTCGGACAGAAATTCACCCCTCCACTTT.